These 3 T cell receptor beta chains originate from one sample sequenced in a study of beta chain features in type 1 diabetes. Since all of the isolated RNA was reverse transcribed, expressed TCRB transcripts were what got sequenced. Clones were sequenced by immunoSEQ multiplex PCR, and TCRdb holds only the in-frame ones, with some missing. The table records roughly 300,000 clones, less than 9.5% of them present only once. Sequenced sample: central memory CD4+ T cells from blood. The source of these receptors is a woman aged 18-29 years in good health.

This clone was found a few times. The CDR3 loop reads CASSENSYEQYF. In DNA form, the CDR3 reads TGTGCCAGCAGTGAAAATTCCTACGAGCAGTACTTC. The chain has TRBV27 and TRBJ2-7; D is uncertain. CDR3 length: 12 residues. V was pared by 5 bases and J by 1 base, with 6 bases between. Per the germline V gene, CDR1 is MNHEY and CDR2 is SMNVEV (reference sequence).

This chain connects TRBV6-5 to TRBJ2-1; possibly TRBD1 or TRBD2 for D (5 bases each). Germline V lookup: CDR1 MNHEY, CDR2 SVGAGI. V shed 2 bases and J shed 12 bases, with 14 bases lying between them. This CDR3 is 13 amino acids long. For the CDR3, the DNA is TGTGCCAGCAGTTACGACCCAGGGAGAGGGCAGTTCTTC. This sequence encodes CASSYDPGRGQFF.

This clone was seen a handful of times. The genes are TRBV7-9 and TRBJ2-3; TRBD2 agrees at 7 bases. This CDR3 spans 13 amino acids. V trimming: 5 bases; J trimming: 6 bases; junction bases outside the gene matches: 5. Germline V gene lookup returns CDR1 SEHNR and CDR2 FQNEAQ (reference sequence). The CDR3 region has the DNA TGTGCCAGCAGCCCCGGGACTACCGATACGCAGTATTTT. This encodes CASSPGTTDTQYF.